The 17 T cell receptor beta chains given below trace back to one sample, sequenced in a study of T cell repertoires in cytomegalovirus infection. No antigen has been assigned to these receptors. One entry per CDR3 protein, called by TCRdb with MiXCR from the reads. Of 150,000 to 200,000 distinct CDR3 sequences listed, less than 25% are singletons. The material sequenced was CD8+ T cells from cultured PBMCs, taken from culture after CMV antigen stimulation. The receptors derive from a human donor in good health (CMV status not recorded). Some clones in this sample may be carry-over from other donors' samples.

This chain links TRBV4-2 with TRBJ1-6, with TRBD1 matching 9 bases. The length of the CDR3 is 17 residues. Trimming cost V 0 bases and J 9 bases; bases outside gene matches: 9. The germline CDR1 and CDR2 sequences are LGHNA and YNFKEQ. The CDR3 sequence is CASSQEWLGQGSSPLHF. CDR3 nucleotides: TGTGCCAGCAGCCAAGAGTGGCTGGGACAGGGAAGTTCACCCCTCCACTTT.

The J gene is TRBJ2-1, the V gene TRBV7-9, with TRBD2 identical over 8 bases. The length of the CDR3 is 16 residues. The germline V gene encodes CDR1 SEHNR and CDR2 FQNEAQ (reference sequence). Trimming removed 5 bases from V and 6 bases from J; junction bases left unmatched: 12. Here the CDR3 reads CASSPQGGGLGNEQFF. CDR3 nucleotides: TGTGCCAGCAGCCCCCAGGGCGGGGGGCTCGGCAATGAGCAGTTCTTC.

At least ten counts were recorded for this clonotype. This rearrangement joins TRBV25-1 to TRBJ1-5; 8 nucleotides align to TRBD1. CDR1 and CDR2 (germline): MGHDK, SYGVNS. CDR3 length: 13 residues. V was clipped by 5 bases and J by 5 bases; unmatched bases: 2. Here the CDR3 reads CASSWTGYQPQHF. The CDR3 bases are TGTGCCAGCAGTTGGACAGGGTATCAGCCCCAGCATTTT.

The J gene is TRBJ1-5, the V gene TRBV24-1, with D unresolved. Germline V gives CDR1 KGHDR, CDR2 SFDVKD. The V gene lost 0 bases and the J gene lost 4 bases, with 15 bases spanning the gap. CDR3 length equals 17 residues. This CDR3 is CATSDLQGSVTNQPQHF. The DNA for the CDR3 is TGTGCCACCAGTGATTTGCAAGGGTCGGTGACAAATCAGCCCCAGCATTTT.

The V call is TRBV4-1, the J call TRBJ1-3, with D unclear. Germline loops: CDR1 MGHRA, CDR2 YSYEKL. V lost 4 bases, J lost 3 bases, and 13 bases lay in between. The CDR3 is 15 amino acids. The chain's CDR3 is CASSPIREDGNTIYF. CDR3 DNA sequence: TGCGCCAGCAGCCCCATAAGAGAGGATGGAAACACCATATATTTT.

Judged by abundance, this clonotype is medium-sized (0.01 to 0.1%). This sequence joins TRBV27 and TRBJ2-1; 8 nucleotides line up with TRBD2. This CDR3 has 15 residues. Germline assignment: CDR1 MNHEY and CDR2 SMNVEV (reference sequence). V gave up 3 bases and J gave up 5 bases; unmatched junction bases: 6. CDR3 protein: CASSFTGGFNNEQFF. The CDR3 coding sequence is TGTGCCAGCAGTTTTACGGGGGGGTTTAACAATGAGCAGTTCTTC.

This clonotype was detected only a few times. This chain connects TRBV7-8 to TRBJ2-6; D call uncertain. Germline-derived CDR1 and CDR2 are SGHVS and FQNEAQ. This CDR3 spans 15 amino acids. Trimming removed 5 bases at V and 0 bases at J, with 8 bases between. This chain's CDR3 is CASSPGISGANVLTF. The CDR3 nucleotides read TGTGCCAGCAGCCCTGGGATCTCTGGGGCCAACGTCCTGACTTTC.

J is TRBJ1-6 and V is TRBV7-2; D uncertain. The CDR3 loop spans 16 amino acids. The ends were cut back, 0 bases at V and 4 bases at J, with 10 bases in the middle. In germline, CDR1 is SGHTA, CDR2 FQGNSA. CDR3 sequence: CASSLAAAAYNSPLHF. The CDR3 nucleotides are TGTGCCAGCAGCTTAGCCGCGGCAGCTTATAATTCACCCCTCCACTTT.

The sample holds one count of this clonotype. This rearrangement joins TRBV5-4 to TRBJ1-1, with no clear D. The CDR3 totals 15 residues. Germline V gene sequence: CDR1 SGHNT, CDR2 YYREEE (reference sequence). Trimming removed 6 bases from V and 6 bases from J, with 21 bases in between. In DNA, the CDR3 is TGTGCCAGCACCGGTGGGGTGGACCCGACGCCTGAAGCTTTCTTT. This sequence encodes CASTGGVDPTPEAFF.

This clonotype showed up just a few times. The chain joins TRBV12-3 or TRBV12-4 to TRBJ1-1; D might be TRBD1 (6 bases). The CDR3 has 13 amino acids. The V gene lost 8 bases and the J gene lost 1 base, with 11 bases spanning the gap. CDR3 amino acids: CASQDSPNTEAFF. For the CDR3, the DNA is TGTGCCAGCCAGGACAGCCCGAACACTGAAGCTTTCTTT.

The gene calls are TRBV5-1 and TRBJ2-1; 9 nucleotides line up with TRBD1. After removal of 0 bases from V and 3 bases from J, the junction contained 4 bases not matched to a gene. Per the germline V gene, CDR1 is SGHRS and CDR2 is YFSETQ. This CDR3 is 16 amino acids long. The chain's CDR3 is CASSLVWGQGYNEQFF. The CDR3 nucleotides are TGCGCCAGCAGCTTGGTCTGGGGACAGGGCTACAATGAGCAGTTCTTC.

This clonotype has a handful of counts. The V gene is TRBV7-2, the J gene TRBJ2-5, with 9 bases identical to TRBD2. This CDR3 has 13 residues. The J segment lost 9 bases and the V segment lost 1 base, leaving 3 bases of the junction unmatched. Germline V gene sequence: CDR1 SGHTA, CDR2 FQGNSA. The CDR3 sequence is CASSLDGGGAQYF. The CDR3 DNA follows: TGTGCCAGCAGCTTAGATGGCGGGGGGGCCCAGTACTTC.

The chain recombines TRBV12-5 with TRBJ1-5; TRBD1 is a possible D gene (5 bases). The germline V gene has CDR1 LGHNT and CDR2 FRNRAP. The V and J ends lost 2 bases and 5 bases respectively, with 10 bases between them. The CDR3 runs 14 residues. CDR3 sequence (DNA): TGTGCTAGTGGTTTGTCCGAGGGGTATCAGCCCCAGCATTTT. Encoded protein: CASGLSEGYQPQHF.

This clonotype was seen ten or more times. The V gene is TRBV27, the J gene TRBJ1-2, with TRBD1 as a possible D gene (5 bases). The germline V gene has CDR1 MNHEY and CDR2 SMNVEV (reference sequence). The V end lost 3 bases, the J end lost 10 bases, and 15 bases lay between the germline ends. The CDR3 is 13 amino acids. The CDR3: CASSFGTLGNYTF. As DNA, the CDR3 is TGTGCCAGCAGTTTTGGGACGCTCGGGAACTACACCTTC.

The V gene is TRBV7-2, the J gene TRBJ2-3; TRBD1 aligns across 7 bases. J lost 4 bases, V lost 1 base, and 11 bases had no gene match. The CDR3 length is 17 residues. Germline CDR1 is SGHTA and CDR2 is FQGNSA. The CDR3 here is CASSLVGRGLEADTQYF. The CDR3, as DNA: TGTGCCAGCAGCTTAGTTGGCAGGGGGTTGGAGGCAGATACGCAGTATTTT.

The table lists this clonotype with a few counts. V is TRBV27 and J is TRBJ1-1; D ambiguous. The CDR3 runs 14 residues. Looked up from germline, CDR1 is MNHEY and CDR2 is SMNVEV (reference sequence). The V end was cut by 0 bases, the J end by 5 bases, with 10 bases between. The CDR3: CASSLSKGGTEAFF. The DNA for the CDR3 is TGTGCCAGCAGTTTATCTAAAGGAGGAACTGAAGCTTTCTTT.

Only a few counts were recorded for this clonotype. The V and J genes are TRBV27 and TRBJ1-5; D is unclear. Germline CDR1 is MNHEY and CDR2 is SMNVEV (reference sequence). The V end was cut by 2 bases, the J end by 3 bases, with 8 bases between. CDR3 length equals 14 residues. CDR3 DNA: TGTGCCAGCAGTTTAGACGGGTTCAATCAGCCCCAGCATTTT. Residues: CASSLDGFNQPQHF.